These 20 T cell receptor beta chains came from one sample sequenced in a study of tumor-infiltrating lymphocytes in oesophageal squamous cell carcinoma. Each CDR3 protein is one row after TCRdb ran MiXCR on the PCR reads. Of about 22,000 distinct CDR3 sequences listed, over 30% are singletons. The sequencing sample was made of esophageal tumor tissue. These receptors all come from a female donor with esophageal squamous cell carcinoma.

This clonotype occurred a few times. V usage is TRBV2 and J usage is TRBJ1-5; 9 bases are shared with TRBD1. CDR3 length: 13 amino acids. The V and J ends lost 8 bases and 4 bases, in that order; junction bases with no gene match: 3. Germline loops: CDR1 SNHLY, CDR2 FYNNEI. CDR3 region: CASATGGNQPQHF. The DNA for the CDR3 is TGTGCCAGCGCGACAGGGGGGAATCAGCCCCAGCATTTT.

This clonotype rates as large. This sequence joins TRBV28 and TRBJ2-6, with no clear D. Germline values: CDR1 MDHEN, CDR2 SYDVKM. This CDR3 comprises 16 residues. V was clipped by 3 bases and J by 0 bases, with 9 bases between them. The CDR3 nucleotides read TGTGCCAGCAGTTTCAGGCTTATCTCTGGGGCCAACGTCCTGACTTTC. Encoded protein: CASSFRLISGANVLTF.

This clonotype was counted once. The rearrangement joins TRBV12-3 or TRBV12-4 to TRBJ2-2, with D possibly TRBD1 on 5 matching bases. The CDR3 runs 13 residues. V lost 1 base, J lost 9 bases, and 9 bases lay in between. The chain's CDR3 is CASSLVGPRELFF. DNA of the CDR3: TGTGCCAGCAGTTTAGTGGGGCCCCGGGAGCTGTTTTTT.

On this clonotype: Since a much larger clone is just one base distant, this may be a read error. V and J are TRBV5-1 and TRBJ2-7; 10 nucleotides match TRBD1. The J call is uncertain, as TRBJ2-1 better fits the DNA end. This CDR3 has 16 residues. Germline CDR1 is SGHRS and CDR2 is YFSETQ. The CDR3 bases are TGCGCCAGCAGCTGGGGGCTGGGACAGGGGAACTACGAGCAGTTCTTC. It is translated as CASSWGLGQGNYEQFF.

A few counts support this clonotype. V gene TRBV19 combines with J gene TRBJ2-5, with 12 bases that match TRBD2. The CDR3 covers 15 residues. V lost 6 bases, J lost 0 bases, and 2 bases stayed unmatched. The germline V gene encodes CDR1 LNHDA and CDR2 SQIVND (reference sequence). In DNA form, the CDR3 reads TGTGCCAGTAGACGACTAGCGGGGGACCAAGAGACCCAGTACTTC. As protein: CASRRLAGDQETQYF.

This clonotype appeared many times. The chain couples TRBV6-1 to TRBJ1-5; the match to TRBD1 covers 10 bases. The germline gives CDR1 MNHNS, CDR2 SASEGT. The CDR3 is made up of 15 amino acids. The trim removed 4 bases at V and 4 bases at J, leaving 4 bases unmatched. The CDR3 loop is CASSGGQGMNQPQHF. The CDR3 coding sequence is TGTGCCAGCAGTGGGGGACAGGGGATGAATCAGCCCCAGCATTTT.

The V and J genes are TRBV14 and TRBJ1-1; D perhaps matches TRBD1 (6 bases). Germline V CDR1 and CDR2: SGHDN, FVKESK. V was trimmed by 1 base and J by 1 base, leaving 16 bases between them. This CDR3 is 17 amino acids long. CDR3 coding DNA: TGTGCCAGCAGCCAAGTGGTGTACAGGGCAGAGAACACTGAAGCTTTCTTT. This encodes CASSQVVYRAENTEAFF. Using reference TRBV14 and TRBJ1-1 for the parts outside the CDR3, the full variable domain is EAGVTQFPSHSVIEKGQTVTLRCDPISGHDNLYWYRRVMGKEIKFLLHFVKESKQDESGMPNNRFLAERTGGTYSTLKVQPAELEDSGVYFCASSQVVYRAENTEAFFGQGTRLTVV.

The J gene is TRBJ2-1, the V gene TRBV20-1, with a possible D match to TRBD2 (6 bases). Germline lookup yields CDR1 DFQATT and CDR2 SNEGSKA (reference sequence). This CDR3 has 17 amino acids. V lost 3 bases and J lost 0, with 18 bases in between. CDR3 sequence (DNA): TGCAGTGCTAGTATTTTGGGGAGGAGGAGCTCCTACAATGAGCAGTTCTTC. Amino acids: CSASILGRRSSYNEQFF.

A word on this clonotype: Because it lacks the conserved phenylalanine or tryptophan at the end, this CDR3 is likely a read error. Because the CDR3's place on the DNA is in doubt, the DNA is left out and the CDR3 is given as listed by TCRdb. The chain links TRBV28 to TRBJ2-6; the DNA was not used to check the table's D call, TRBD2. The germline CDR1 and CDR2 sequences are MDHEN and SYDVKM. The CDR3 is 17 residues long, ends included. The CDR3 is CASMLGLAPSYEQYFGA.

This sequence joins TRBV19 and TRBJ2-2, with D maybe TRBD2 (5 bases). V was trimmed by 5 bases and J by 6 bases, leaving 16 bases between them. This CDR3 has 15 residues. The germline V gene has CDR1 LNHDA and CDR2 SQIVND (reference sequence). DNA of the CDR3: TGTGCCAGTAGTCAAAGCGGCCGGGATCCCGGGGAGCTGTTTTTT. This sequence encodes CASSQSGRDPGELFF.

This chain uses TRBV10-3 with TRBJ2-2; possibly TRBD2 for D (6 bases). The V end was cut by 4 bases, the J end by 7 bases, with 7 bases between. This CDR3 has 12 residues. Germline values: CDR1 ENHRY, CDR2 SYGVKD. The CDR3: CAISAGDGELFF. CDR3 bases: TGTGCCATCAGTGCGGGAGACGGGGAGCTGTTTTTT.

This clonotype was seen a few times. In this CDR3 the conserved last residue, phenylalanine or tryptophan, is missing, so a read error is likely. No DNA is shown, since the ends of the CDR3 on it are uncertain; the CDR3 is the one TCRdb lists. V gene TRBV10-2 combines with J gene TRBJ2-1; TRBD1 is taken as the D call from the table, unchecked against the DNA. The CDR3 numbers 16 amino acids, ends counted. CDR1 and CDR2 (germline): WSHSY, SAAADI. The CDR3 sequence is CASSEPGQGGGYTFGS.

This chain joins TRBV29-1 and TRBJ2-3; 13 bases align to TRBD2. Germline CDR1 reads SQVTM; CDR2 reads ANQGSEA. After removal of 5 bases from V and 6 bases from J, the junction contained 8 bases not matched to a gene. CDR3 length: 15 amino acids. Written as DNA, the CDR3 is TGCAGCGTTACAGGACTAGCGGGAGACCTGGATACGCAGTATTTT. Amino acid sequence: CSVTGLAGDLDTQYF.

This CDR3 is CASSYHPSSYNEQFF. The CDR3 bases are TGTGCCAGCAGTTACCACCCGAGCTCCTACAATGAGCAGTTCTTC. The chain links TRBV6-6 to TRBJ2-1; no definite D call. This CDR3 contains 15 residues. The germline V gene encodes CDR1 MNHNY and CDR2 SVGAGI (reference sequence). V lost 2 bases and J 0 bases, leaving 8 bases between the germline ends.

The rearrangement joins TRBV7-6 to TRBJ2-1; weak D call: TRBD1 (6 bases). TRBJ2-7 matches the DNA end more closely, so the J call is doubtful. From germline, CDR1 is SGHVS and CDR2 FNYEAQ. This CDR3 has 13 amino acids. The chain's CDR3 is CASTSEGGFEQYF. DNA of the CDR3: TGTGCCAGCACCTCGGAAGGGGGATTCGAGCAGTACTTC.

Concerning this clonotype itself: Since a much larger clone is just one base distant, this may be a read error. This sequence joins TRBV28 and TRBJ2-1, with 7 bases aligning to TRBD2. CDR1 and CDR2 from the germline V gene are MDHEN and SYDVKM. J was trimmed by 10 bases and V by 3 bases; bases with no gene match: 9. CDR3 length equals 14 residues. CDR3 in amino acids: CASSLGGSSYEQFF. For the CDR3, the DNA is TGTGCCAGCAGTTTGGGGGGGAGCTCCTACGAGCAGTTCTTC.

This clonotype was recorded at least ten times. The chain has TRBV6-6 and TRBJ2-1; D gene unclear. This CDR3 comprises 13 residues. The ends were cut back, 2 bases at V and 5 bases at J, with 7 bases in the middle. Germline V gene data show CDR1 as MNHNY and CDR2 as SVGAGI (reference sequence). This CDR3 reads CASSYRVDNEQFF. For the CDR3, the DNA is TGTGCCAGCAGTTACAGGGTCGACAATGAGCAGTTCTTC.

V usage is TRBV7-6 and J usage is TRBJ2-1; TRBD2 matches 8 bases. The J call could be wrong; TRBJ2-7 is a better fit for the DNA end. Germline CDR1 is SGHVS and CDR2 is FNYEAQ. This CDR3 region has 17 residues. CDR3 DNA: TGTGCCAGCAGCTTAGCTCGAAGCGGGAGCCCCACCTACGAGCAGTACTTC. The encoded protein is CASSLARSGSPTYEQYF.

The genes are TRBV5-1 and TRBJ2-5, with a weak D call TRBD2 (5 bases). Germline V gene sequence: CDR1 SGHRS, CDR2 YFSETQ. This CDR3 is 16 amino acids long. Trimming removed 0 bases at V and 5 bases at J, with 17 bases between. CDR3 region: CASSLAGYEGRETQYF. In DNA form, the CDR3 reads TGCGCCAGCAGCTTGGCCGGGTATGAGGGTCGGGAGACCCAGTACTTC.

For this clonotype: The CDR3 carries no conserved terminal phenylalanine or tryptophan, so it likely arises from a read error. The DNA is omitted, as the CDR3 cannot be located on it reliably, and the CDR3 follows TCRdb's listing. The chain is built from TRBV7-2 and TRBJ2-6; TRBD1 is taken as the D call from the table, unchecked against the DNA. The CDR3 is made up of 14 amino acids, end residues included. The germline V gene encodes CDR1 SGHTA and CDR2 FQGNSA. The CDR3 here is CASSFSIYEQYFGA.